Presented here are 7 T cell receptor beta chains from one specimen sequenced in a study of a mutant IDH1 vaccine in newly diagnosed glioma. Time point meaning: baseline, week 1 (first vaccination visit). The sample's treatment: pre-vaccination baseline after standard-of-care therapy. The method was immunoSEQ multiplex PCR; TCRdb's version includes in-frame clones alone and lacks a portion of them. This sample has about 67,000 clones, with around 82% found just once. Specimen: peripheral blood mononuclear cells (PBMCs), collected from a glioma patient treated with radiotherapy, temozolomide or both. The receptor source for this set is a woman under 30 with glioma. Some clones in this sample may be carry-over from other donors' samples.

The V gene is TRBV5-1, the J gene TRBJ1-2; D remains ambiguous. The V gene lost 7 bases and the J gene lost 1 base, with 14 bases spanning the gap. Germline CDR1 reads SGHRS; CDR2 reads YFSETQ. CDR3 length: 14 amino acids. In nucleotides, the CDR3 is TGCGCCAGCGGGGTAACTGGCCTTAACTATGGCTACACCTTC. Amino acid sequence: CASGVTGLNYGYTF.

This rearrangement joins TRBV4-1 to TRBJ2-1; D remains unclear. The CDR3 length is 13 residues. CDR1 is MGHRA, CDR2 YSYEKL, per germline. Between the trimmed V and J ends, which lost 1 base and 9 bases, there was a span of 10 bases. The chain's CDR3 is CASSQVTPSEQFF. The CDR3 bases are TGCGCCAGCAGCCAAGTAACTCCTAGTGAGCAGTTCTTC.

This clone was seen a handful of times. The chain is built from TRBV4-1 and TRBJ2-5; 8 bases are a match to TRBD2. Germline lookup yields CDR1 MGHRA and CDR2 YSYEKL. The ends lost 4 bases at V and 5 bases at J; junction bases unmatched: 3. CDR3 length: 13 residues. CDR3 in amino acids: CASSPGGRETQYF. For the CDR3, the DNA is TGCGCCAGCAGCCCGGGGGGGCGGGAGACCCAGTACTTC.

The chain couples TRBV6-5 to TRBJ1-3; no reliable D call. Trimming stripped 0 bases from V and 3 bases from J, with 6 bases between. The CDR3 totals 14 residues. CDR1 is MNHEY and CDR2 is SVGAGI in the germline V gene. CDR3: CASSYSVVGNTIYF. In DNA form, the CDR3 reads TGTGCCAGCAGTTACTCGGTCGTTGGAAACACCATATATTTT.

The chain recombines TRBV18 with TRBJ2-5; the D is unclear. V lost 0 bases and J 3 bases, leaving 23 bases between the germline ends. The CDR3 contains 19 residues. The V gene's germline CDR1 is KGHSH and CDR2 LQKENI. The CDR3: CASSPPRFGSNAPEETQYF. As DNA, the CDR3 is TGTGCCAGCTCACCACCGCGGTTCGGTTCCAACGCACCAGAAGAGACCCAGTACTTC.

The rearrangement uses TRBV6-5 and TRBJ1-1; 11 bases agree with TRBD1. V lost 6 bases and J lost 4; bases outside the gene matches: 4. CDR3 length equals 14 residues. Germline V lookup: CDR1 MNHEY, CDR2 SVGAGI. The CDR3 sequence: CASRGQGDATEAFF. The CDR3 DNA follows: TGTGCCAGCAGGGGACAGGGGGATGCCACTGAAGCTTTCTTT.

The chain couples TRBV5-6 to TRBJ2-7; weak D call: TRBD1 (5 bases). V lost 1 base and J 0 bases, leaving 20 bases between the germline ends. This CDR3 has 18 amino acids. Germline CDR1 and CDR2: SGHDT and YYEEEE. CDR3 in amino acids: CASSLLVVRTPSSYEQYF. DNA for the CDR3: TGTGCCAGCAGCTTGTTAGTTGTAAGGACACCGAGCTCCTACGAGCAGTACTTC.